This record looks at one T cell receptor beta chain sequence and its context. At one boundary the junction diverges from the germline segment, which might be a read error. The CDR3 spans 14 residues. Germline CDR1 SNHLY, CDR2 FYNNEI. Primed by a sample-barcoded 5' primer and a J-beta primer mix, a second PCR proceeded for about 6 to 12 cycles. From the 5' RACE reads, TCRdb called clonotypes with MiXCR, one entry per CDR3 protein. The profile shows about 1,500,000 distinct CDR3 sequences, about 28% of them singletons. This record belongs to a study of blood T cells in healthy people across ages. The sample consisted of blood. The receptor was derived from a woman aged 25 to 39 in good health. This chain links TRBV2 with TRBJ1-6, with 9 nucleotides matching TRBD1. CDR3: CASRKDRGRSPPHF. The CDR3 nucleotides are TGTGCCAGCAGGAAGGACAGGGGCAGATCACCCCCCCACTTT.